Listed below are T cell receptor beta chains from one sample, sequenced in a study of identical twins. TCRdb passed the 5' RACE reads through MiXCR, listing each CDR3 protein once. Here the sample spans 500,000 to 550,000 distinct CDR3 sequences, 22% being singletons. Another study also made use of these data, one on T cells expressing NK-cell markers.

Material for sequencing was CD4+ T cells sorted from blood. The receptors shown here come from a woman younger than 35 in good health. Each CDR3 is given with its conserved first and last residue. Fields, in order: D gene, J gene, clone size, V gene, CDR3 protein, CDR3 DNA. The D gene is left open where the match is weak. Size tells how often a clone was seen (once, few, many) or the class of an expanded clone, and some rows leave it out.

d_gene: TRBD1; j_gene: TRBJ2-7; abundance: few; v_gene: TRBV10-3; CDR3aa: CAISLTGSSYEQYF; CDR3nt: TGTGCCATCAGCCTGACAGGGTCCTCCTACGAGCAGTACTTC
d_gene: -; j_gene: TRBJ2-1; abundance: -; v_gene: TRBV29-1; CDR3aa: CSVELRNPYNEQFF; CDR3nt: TGCAGCGTTGAACTGCGGAACCCCTACAATGAGCAGTTCTTC
d_gene: -; j_gene: TRBJ1-1; abundance: few; v_gene: TRBV10-3; CDR3aa: CAIREDGNTEAFF; CDR3nt: TGTGCCATCAGGGAAGACGGGAACACTGAAGCTTTCTTT
d_gene: TRBD1; j_gene: TRBJ2-5; abundance: many; v_gene: TRBV29-1; CDR3aa: CSVGTGVETQYF; CDR3nt: TGCAGCGTTGGTACAGGGGTGGAGACCCAGTACTTC
d_gene: TRBD2; j_gene: TRBJ2-4; abundance: -; v_gene: TRBV29-1; CDR3aa: CSVAASGVRYF; CDR3nt: TGCAGCGTTGCTGCTAGCGGGGTTAGGTACTTC
d_gene: -; j_gene: TRBJ1-1; abundance: -; v_gene: TRBV12-3/TRBV12-4; CDR3aa: CASSFKVVNTEAFF; CDR3nt: TGTGCCAGCAGTTTCAAGGTCGTGAACACTGAAGCTTTCTTT
d_gene: -; j_gene: TRBJ2-1; abundance: -; v_gene: TRBV15; CDR3aa: CATTYRAAPYNEQFF; CDR3nt: TGTGCCACCACGTATAGGGCGGCTCCTTACAATGAGCAGTTCTTC
d_gene: TRBD2; j_gene: TRBJ2-3; abundance: -; v_gene: TRBV20-1; CDR3aa: CSARVGRGSADTQYF; CDR3nt: TGCAGTGCTAGGGTCGGGCGGGGGTCGGCAGATACGCAGTATTTT
d_gene: -; j_gene: TRBJ2-1; abundance: few; v_gene: TRBV7-3; CDR3aa: CASSLDYFYNEQFF; CDR3nt: TGTGCCAGCAGCTTAGACTACTTTTACAATGAGCAGTTCTTC
d_gene: -; j_gene: TRBJ2-1; abundance: -; v_gene: TRBV6-5; CDR3aa: CASSYGGDYNEQFF; CDR3nt: TGTGCCAGCAGTTACGGCGGGGATTACAATGAGCAGTTCTTC